The source of this TCR beta chain is a study of T cells after yellow fever vaccination. V shed 4 bases and J shed 0 bases, with 7 bases lying between them. The germline CDR1 and CDR2 sequences are LGHNA and YSLEER. This CDR3 contains 15 residues. TCRdb re-called the 5' RACE reads with MiXCR, one entry per CDR3 protein. This sample has about 370,000 distinct CDR3 sequences, with around 10% found just once. This clonotype was seen at least ten times. Sequenced material: PBMCs, taken on the day of the first yellow fever vaccination. The gene calls are TRBV4-3 and TRBJ2-6; D uncertain. This clonotype was sampled from a man between 18 and 35 years old who received the YFV17D yellow fever vaccine. Written as DNA, the CDR3 is TGCGCCAGCAGCCCCGTGGGCTCTGGGGCCAACGTCCTGACTTTC. This codes for CASSPVGSGANVLTF.